This TCR beta chain was retrieved from a study of shared clonotypes between healthy human individuals. Study-wide results and caveats: A few donors had 5% to 6% of their naive CD4 clonotypes in common.

Method: immunoSEQ multiplex PCR; TCRdb's copy keeps in-frame clones and lacks some. Among approximately 590,000 clones listed, roughly 95% were seen once. J lost 1 base, V lost 2 bases, and 9 bases had no gene match. Germline CDR1 is MDHEN and CDR2 is SYDVKM. CDR3 size: 18 residues. Positively selected for CCR7, the CD45RO-negative cells used as naive CD8 cells excluded terminally differentiated effector memory CD45RA+ cells. About this clone itself: Its specificity is not known.

The J gene is TRBJ2-7, the V gene TRBV28, with TRBD2 matching 12 bases. Sequences were obtained from naive CD8+ T cells sorted from blood. The TCR sequence derives from a woman under 40 in good health. CDR3 sequence reads: CASSLPKTTSGSSYEQYF. The CDR3 DNA is TGTGCCAGCAGTTTACCCAAAACGACTAGCGGGAGTTCCTACGAGCAGTACTTC.